Included here is one T cell receptor (beta chain) sequence, with context. The target of this receptor is not known. No per-base quality is available; no much larger clone lies one base away. The CDR3 sequence holds 14 residues, the cysteine and phenylalanine included. Solely the CDR3 DNA is kept, with 42 bases framed from the first base. Trimming removed 2 bases from V and 4 bases from J, leaving 11 bases between the germline ends. The germline V gene provides CDR1 SGHTA and CDR2 FQGNSA. Patients with autoimmune disease history or receiving systemic immunosuppression were excluded from the trial. Peripheral blood for TCR sequencing was collected from all dose cohorts at baseline, on cycle 4 day 1, and on cycle 7 day 1. Samples were obtained from an open-label, multicenter, first-in-human phase I dose-escalation trial of ivuxolimab. Adults with locally advanced or metastatic melanoma, renal cell carcinoma, hepatocellular carcinoma or head and neck squamous cell carcinoma were enrolled in the trial. Before TCR sequencing, CD4+ T cells and CD8+ T cells were sorted from peripheral blood as separate populations.

This sample was taken from a study of OX40 agonist ivuxolimab in advanced cancers. Context from the whole study: Ivuxolimab, which targeted the costimulatory receptor OX40 (CD134), was an agonistic, fully human IgG2 monoclonal antibody. The paper describes the monotherapy dose-escalation part (N of about 50 patients) of the phase I trial of ivuxolimab. Patients were allowed to have had prior anti-PD-1, anti-PD-L1 or anti-CTLA-4 therapy, and more than 30% of the dose-escalation patients had previously received checkpoint inhibitors. Intravenous ivuxolimab was administered to patients every 2 weeks at six dose levels: 0.01, 0.1, 0.3, 1.5, 3 and 10 mg/kg. The purpose of peripheral TCRbeta sequencing was to test whether ivuxolimab changed TCR sequence diversity and led to clonal T-cell expansion. Partial responses were achieved by three dose-escalation patients, of whom one had hepatocellular carcinoma and two had cutaneous melanoma. Among the roughly 52 dose-escalation patients, 19 had hepatocellular carcinoma, roughly 15 melanoma, 9 renal cell carcinoma and 9 head and neck cancer. The dose-escalation cohort was roughly 87% male with a mean age of approximately 59 years, ranging from about 20 to 85. Study-level results and caveats: The antigen specificity of the peripheral T cells that underwent clonal expansion was not determined. On average, CD8+ T cells showed more expanded clones than CD4+ T cells after ivuxolimab. Partial responders in the 0.1-3.0 mg/kg groups had among the lowest normalized peripheral clonal expansion, especially among CD8+ T cells. At doses from 0.1 to 3.0 mg/kg, clonal expansion was seen in both CD4+ and CD8+ blood T cells between baseline and week 6. Low levels of normalized T-cell clonal expansion were also seen in some patients who did not respond.

For sequencing of the TCRbeta CDR3 region, genomic DNA was extracted from the sorted cells. TCRbeta CDR3 regions were sequenced using the immunoSEQ Assay. TCRdb mirrors the immuneACCESS table, restricted to in-frame sequences. Some clones are absent from its copies; in checked studies, under half trace to an unresolved V gene, and the reason for the others is unknown. Across this sample there are about 21,000 clones, with 84% seen only once. Around 13% of the sample is in the top ten clones. Here the sequenced sample was CD4+ or CD8+ T cells sorted from blood, taken in a trial of the OX40 agonist ivuxolimab. The V gene is TRBV7-2 and the J gene is TRBJ1-2; the D gene is perhaps TRBD1, from 5 matching bases. This TCR was sampled from an adult with an advanced solid tumor such as melanoma, head and neck, liver or kidney cancer. The CDR3 region: CASSLQGFGYGYTF. The bases read TGTGCCAGCAGCTTACAGGGATTTGGCTATGGCTACACCTTC.